This T cell receptor beta chain was identified in a study of blood T cells in healthy people across ages. This clonotype has just a few counts. Its matching antigen is unknown. CDR3 size: 14 residues. Germline CDR1 reads SEHNR; CDR2 reads FQNEAQ (reference sequence). With V trimmed by 6 bases and J by 6 bases, 8 bases remained unmatched. Findings and limits, study-wide: It was not known whether donors were CMV positive (a possible confounder of expanded clonotype changes).

Sample-barcoded 5' priming and a J-beta primer mix drove a second PCR of roughly 6 to 12 cycles. Every molecule of cDNA carried a tag from a template-switch adaptor with 12 random nucleotides. TCRdb reprocessed the 5' RACE reads with MiXCR, giving one entry per CDR3 protein. This table has roughly 1,800,000 distinct CDR3 sequences, roughly 52% appearing once. Roughly 10 milliliters of peripheral blood were drawn from each donor. Each sample yielded at least 6.5 million isolated PBMCs. The genes are TRBV7-9 and TRBJ2-1, with 7 bases that match TRBD1. The clonotype originates from a woman in her thirties or forties in good health. Material for sequencing was blood. As DNA, the CDR3 is TGTGCCAGCAGTTCAGTGACAGGGCTCAATGAGCAGTTCTTC. Translating gives CASSSVTGLNEQFF.